These T cell receptor beta chains were read from a single sample in a study of EBV T-cell therapy then PD-1 blockade in nasopharyngeal carcinoma. The table came from immunoSEQ multiplex PCR; TCRdb's copy has only in-frame clones and leaves some out. The sample yields about 17,000 clones, approximately 88% seen once. Their cognate antigens are unknown. The sequencing here drew on CD8+ T cells from blood, taken at day 0 from a patient whose treatment included autologous EBV-specific T cells and nivolumab. Every receptor here comes from a man aged 35 to 55 with nasopharyngeal carcinoma. CDR3s include the opening cysteine and the closing phenylalanine or tryptophan. D genes are given only for firm matches. Expanded clones are given a class, and other clones once, few, many or no size at all.

J | D | V | size | CDR3 | DNA
TRBJ1-1 | . | TRBV5-1 | . | CASSSSLNTEAFF | TGCGCCAGCAGCTCCTCTTTGAACACTGAAGCTTTCTTT
TRBJ1-4 | TRBD1 | TRBV5-6 | . | CASRIGGGAEKLFF | TGTGCCAGCAGAATAGGAGGGGGCGCCGAAAAACTGTTTTTT
TRBJ2-5 | . | TRBV27 | . | CASSLWPWETQYF | TGTGCCAGCAGTTTATGGCCCTGGGAGACCCAGTACTTC
TRBJ2-2 | . | TRBV4-1 | . | CASSPLVGELFF | TGCGCCAGCAGCCCCCTAGTAGGGGAGCTGTTTTTT
TRBJ1-2 | . | TRBV10-3 | . | CAIKPQGLVYGYTF | TGTGCCATCAAGCCCCAGGGTTTGGTCTATGGCTACACCTTC
TRBJ1-1 | . | TRBV27 | . | CASSLYSNTEAFF | TGTGCCAGCAGTTTATACAGCAACACTGAAGCTTTCTTT
TRBJ2-5 | TRBD1 | TRBV4-1 | . | CASSQTGGSETQYF | TGCGCCAGCAGCCAAACAGGGGGCAGTGAGACCCAGTACTTC
TRBJ1-5 | TRBD1 | TRBV28 | once | CASSWGQEDQPQHF | TGTGCCAGCAGTTGGGGACAGGAAGACCAGCCCCAGCATTTT
TRBJ2-3 | . | TRBV27 | . | CASSLSVSSTDTQYF | TGTGCCAGCAGTTTAAGCGTCAGTAGCACAGATACGCAGTATTTT
TRBJ2-1 | TRBD2 | TRBV7-3 | once | CASSFTSGPYNEQFF | TGTGCCAGCAGCTTCACTAGCGGGCCCTACAATGAGCAGTTCTTC
TRBJ1-4 | . | TRBV7-8 | . | CASSPQGTNEKLFF | TGTGCCAGCAGCCCTCAGGGGACTAATGAAAAACTGTTTTTT